A selection of T cell receptor beta chains follows, all from one sample in a study of control samples from healthy donors and cancer patients. Only in-frame clones appear in the TCRdb table, and some are missing; sequencing was by immunoSEQ multiplex PCR. The sample has more than 65,000 clones, roughly 90% seen once. The source material was PBMCs. The receptor set was obtained from an older woman with head and neck cancer. Each CDR3 is given with its conserved first and last residue. Fields, in order: J gene, clone size, V gene, CDR3 protein. Size is omitted from some rows. Given values are once, few, many or a class for expanded clones.

TRBJ2-5 . TRBV19 CASSISGTGGRETQYF
TRBJ1-1 . TRBV7-8 CASSPRRGDTEAFF
TRBJ2-1 . TRBV5-5 CASSKQVVSSYNEQFF
TRBJ2-1 . TRBV11-2 CASSLDRAGRVHNEQFF
TRBJ2-7 . TRBV2 CASIRDTTSYEQYF
TRBJ2-7 . TRBV5-1 CASSLGTSGSYEQYF
TRBJ2-7 . TRBV5-1 CASSPSGSYEQYF
TRBJ1-2 . TRBV19 CASSTTALSNYGYTF
TRBJ1-2 once TRBV9 CASSVGNRDGYTF
TRBJ2-7 . TRBV6-6 CASSRTSAVPYEQYF
TRBJ2-1 . TRBV6-1 CASSALGLAGNPEQFF
TRBJ2-7 . TRBV15 CATSRTSSAVPYEQYF
TRBJ2-7 . TRBV5-4 CASSPNPGTGTYEQYF
TRBJ1-1 . TRBV18 CASSQGQGGTEAFF
TRBJ2-4 . TRBV5-8 CASSFGQLLAKNIQYF
TRBJ2-7 . TRBV29-1 CSVESSLNEQYF
TRBJ1-3 . TRBV6-5 CASSTGQGNTIYF
TRBJ2-3 few TRBV14 CASSQDPEAADTQYF
TRBJ2-7 . TRBV6-6 CASSGLAGVNYEQYF
TRBJ2-1 . TRBV27 CASSPWGGPYNEQFF
TRBJ2-2 . TRBV6-5 CASSQGVLNTGELFF
TRBJ1-1 . TRBV2 CASRLYTNTEAFF
TRBJ1-5 . TRBV2 CASSVSGTNSGNQPQHF
TRBJ1-3 . TRBV30 CAWSKGTAGNTIYF
TRBJ1-2 . TRBV19 CASSMGGAVYGYTF
TRBJ2-7 . TRBV18 CASSPGQNFYEQYF
TRBJ1-1 . TRBV3-1/TRBV3-2 CASSQGTFGTEAFF
TRBJ1-5 once TRBV6-1 CASSESGNSNQPQHF
TRBJ2-5 . TRBV7-9 CASSLGGTDIRETQYF
TRBJ2-1 . TRBV3-1/TRBV3-2 CVSSQEMGLAGSNEQFF
TRBJ1-1 . TRBV4-2 CASSQGSGGLNTEAFF
TRBJ1-1 once TRBV30 CAWSVGPVAFF
TRBJ2-1 . TRBV5-1 CASSLIPGYNEQFF
TRBJ2-4 . TRBV27 CASSQARQAKNIQYF
TRBJ2-5 . TRBV7-9 CASSYGVGGRQETQYF
TRBJ2-6 once TRBV9 CASSVAGSGANVLTF
TRBJ2-1 . TRBV30 CAWSVLTTLGEQFF
TRBJ2-5 . TRBV3-1/TRBV3-2 CASSPSGVRETQYF
TRBJ2-1 . TRBV20-1 CSASRGRDGGEQFF
TRBJ1-2 once TRBV5-6 CASSLRTVIPNYGYTF
TRBJ1-2 . TRBV5-1 CASSLGVAAPSYTF
TRBJ1-2 few TRBV14 CASSQERGVDGYTF
TRBJ2-5 . TRBV7-2 CASSFRREGHQATQYF
TRBJ1-1 . TRBV5-6 CASSLVGRENTEAFF
TRBJ2-3 few TRBV7-9 CASSFELAPDTQYF
TRBJ2-2 . TRBV9 CASSVQNSGRPNGELFF
TRBJ2-2 . TRBV6-5 CASRTAGELFF